These 30 T cell receptor beta chains share one sample of origin, sequenced in a study of T cells after yellow fever vaccination. In TCRdb, the 5' RACE reads were re-called with MiXCR into one record per CDR3 protein. This sample has 500,000 to 700,000 distinct CDR3 sequences, with about 19% found just once. Material: PBMCs, obtained 15 days after the yellow fever booster vaccination. The receptors were gathered from a man aged 30 to 45 who received the YFV17D yellow fever vaccine.

This chain links TRBV5-1 with TRBJ2-1, with 12 bases fitting TRBD2. The CDR3 runs 16 residues. Germline assignment: CDR1 SGHRS and CDR2 YFSETQ. Trimming took 4 bases from V and 4 from J; bases not matched to a gene: 6. The CDR3 DNA follows: TGCGCCAGCAGCATGACTAGCGGGAGTATATACAATGAGCAGTTCTTC. This gives the protein CASSMTSGSIYNEQFF.

The rearrangement links TRBV6-1 to TRBJ2-1, with D maybe TRBD2 (5 bases). The CDR3 totals 16 residues. The germline V gene has CDR1 MNHNS and CDR2 SASEGT. Trimming took off 1 base at V and 1 base at J, with 11 bases between the two ends. CDR3 nucleotide sequence: TGTGCCAGCAGTGAAGGTCCTAGCCGATCCTACAATGAGCAGTTCTTC. Amino acid sequence: CASSEGPSRSYNEQFF.

This clonotype was seen a few times. This chain connects TRBV7-9 to TRBJ2-1, with a weak D call TRBD2 (5 bases). V was trimmed by 2 bases and J by 7 bases, leaving 15 bases between them. This CDR3 is 15 amino acids long. Germline V gives CDR1 SEHNR, CDR2 FQNEAQ (reference sequence). CDR3 in amino acids: CASSLRTGLGNEQFF. In nucleotides, the CDR3 is TGTGCCAGCAGCTTACGGACTGGCCTGGGGAATGAGCAGTTCTTC.

The sample holds one count of this clonotype. The rearrangement uses TRBV3-1 and TRBJ2-2, with D possibly being TRBD1 (5 bases). Per germline, CDR1 LGHDT and CDR2 YNNKEL (reference sequence). This CDR3 spans 15 amino acids. Trimming shortened V by 0 bases and J by 4 bases, and 9 bases separated the two germline ends. CDR3 loop: CASSQDPGSTGELFF. Here the CDR3 DNA reads TGTGCCAGCAGCCAAGATCCAGGGTCCACCGGGGAGCTGTTTTTT. Together with reference TRBV3-1 and TRBJ2-2, the CDR3 gives the full variable domain: DTAVSQTPKYLVTQMGNDKSIKCEQNLGHDTMYWYKQDSKKFLKIMFSYNNKELIINETVPNRFSPKSPDKAHLNLHINSLELGDSAVYFCASSQDPGSTGELFFGEGSRLTVL.

The rearrangement joins TRBV24-1 to TRBJ2-1, with TRBD2 as a possible D gene (6 bases). In germline, CDR1 is KGHDR, CDR2 SFDVKD. Trimming left V 4 bases short and J 4 bases short, with 10 bases between. The CDR3 totals 14 residues. Here the CDR3 reads CATSEGTQYNEQFF. The CDR3 region has the DNA TGTGCCACCAGTGAAGGGACTCAATACAATGAGCAGTTCTTC.

This clonotype was counted only a few times. The rearrangement links TRBV7-2 to TRBJ2-3; D remains ambiguous. The V end was cut by 6 bases, the J end by 9 bases, with 16 bases between. Germline V gene data show CDR1 as SGHTA and CDR2 as FQGNSA. There are 13 residues in the CDR3. CDR3 region: CASRNDRSPTQYF. CDR3 in DNA: TGTGCCAGCAGAAACGACCGTTCCCCGACGCAGTATTTT.

This chain connects TRBV7-9 to TRBJ2-7; D possibly corresponds to TRBD2 (6 bases). Trimming removed 3 bases from V and 1 base from J, with 13 bases in between. This CDR3 contains 15 residues. Germline values: CDR1 SEHNR, CDR2 FQNEAQ (reference sequence). In nucleotides, the CDR3 is TGTGCCAGCAGCTTCCGGGGGAGCAGGTCCTACGAGCAGTACTTC. Protein sequence: CASSFRGSRSYEQYF. The full variable domain, with the rest looked up from reference TRBV7-9 and TRBJ2-7, is DTGVSQNPRHKITKRGQNVTFRCDPISEHNRLYWYRQTLGQGPEFLTYFQNEAQLEKSRLLSDRFSAERPKGSFSTLEIQRTEQGDSAMYLCASSFRGSRSYEQYFGPGTRLTVT.

The chain recombines TRBV29-1 with TRBJ2-2; a weak D match, TRBD2 (5 bases). V lost 6 bases, J lost 7 bases, and 12 bases lay in between. This CDR3 has 12 amino acids. Germline loops: CDR1 SQVTM, CDR2 ANQGSEA. The chain's CDR3 is CSVQRQGGELFF. The CDR3, as DNA: TGCAGCGTCCAGCGGCAAGGCGGGGAGCTGTTTTTT.

The V gene is TRBV29-1, the J gene TRBJ2-7; D is unresolved. The germline V and J ends were trimmed by 5 bases and 3 bases, with 14 bases remaining between them. From germline, CDR1 is SQVTM and CDR2 ANQGSEA. The CDR3 is 13 residues long. The CDR3 protein is CSVRSPGNYEQYF. The CDR3 nucleotides are TGCAGCGTTAGGAGTCCAGGTAACTACGAGCAGTACTTC.

There are a few counts of this clonotype. The chain carries TRBV3-1 and TRBJ1-2; perhaps TRBD1 as D (5 bases). Looked up from germline, CDR1 is LGHDT and CDR2 is YNNKEL (reference sequence). Trimming removed 4 bases at V and 1 base at J, with 7 bases between. The CDR3 is 13 amino acids. The CDR3: CASSRQNNYGYTF. The CDR3, as DNA: TGTGCCAGCAGCCGACAGAATAACTATGGCTACACCTTC.

This chain links TRBV27 with TRBJ2-7; 8 bases match TRBD2. With 6 bases clipped from V and 7 bases from J, the junction kept 14 bases outside the gene matches. The CDR3 covers 15 residues. Germline assignment: CDR1 MNHEY and CDR2 SMNVEV (reference sequence). DNA for the CDR3: TGTGCCAGCAGCCTCCTTAGGACTAGCCCTGGGGAGCAGTACTTC. Amino acid sequence: CASSLLRTSPGEQYF.

A few counts support this clonotype. V is TRBV6-2 or TRBV6-3 and J is TRBJ1-1, with TRBD1 as a possible D gene (6 bases). Germline CDR1 is MNHEY and CDR2 is SVGEGT. V was cut by 6 bases and J by 1 base, with 21 bases left in between. The CDR3 loop spans 17 amino acids. This CDR3 is CASSDRSRGPRNTEAFF. The CDR3 nucleotides read TGTGCCAGCAGCGACCGCTCCAGGGGACCTCGGAACACTGAAGCTTTCTTT.

The chain recombines TRBV4-2 with TRBJ2-7; 9 nucleotides agree with TRBD2. The CDR3 is 15 residues long. CDR1 and CDR2 (germline): LGHNA, YNFKEQ. V shed 1 base and J 4 bases; nucleotides not matched to a gene: 5. CDR3 bases: TGTGCCAGCAGCCAAGTCGCGGGAGGGTCTTACGAGCAGTACTTC. It translates to CASSQVAGGSYEQYF.

This clonotype was seen a few times. This chain links TRBV24-1 with TRBJ2-1; 8 positions agree with TRBD2. Germline CDR1 reads KGHDR; CDR2 reads SFDVKD. The CDR3 is made up of 18 amino acids. V shed 2 bases, J shed 0 bases, and the junction held 8 bases outside the gene matches. The CDR3 is CATSDWAIAGSSYNEQFF. CDR3 coding DNA: TGTGCCACCAGTGATTGGGCGATAGCGGGAAGCTCCTACAATGAGCAGTTCTTC.

Here the CDR3 reads CASSQETGVGEQYF. The DNA for the CDR3 is TGCGCCAGCAGCCAAGAGACGGGAGTGGGGGAGCAGTACTTC. This chain joins TRBV4-3 and TRBJ2-7, with D perhaps TRBD2 (6 bases). Between the trimmed V and J ends, which lost 0 bases and 7 bases, there was a span of 13 bases. The CDR3 runs to 14 residues. Germline V gives CDR1 LGHNA, CDR2 YSLEER.

The CDR3 loop reads CASSPATSGYEQYF. The CDR3 DNA follows: TGTGCCAGCAGCCCGGCGACTAGCGGCTACGAGCAGTACTTC. The genes are TRBV7-7 and TRBJ2-7; 9 bases are shared with TRBD2. The CDR3 spans 14 residues. The V and J ends lost 5 bases and 3 bases, in that order; junction bases with no gene match: 5. Germline CDR1 SSHAT, CDR2 FNYEAQ (reference sequence). The full variable domain, its missing parts supplied by reference TRBV7-7 and TRBJ2-7, is GAGVSQSPRYKVTKRGQDVTLRCDPISSHATLYWYQQALGQGPEFLTYFNYEAQPDKSGLPSDRFSAERPEGSISTLTIQRTEQRDSAMYRCASSPATSGYEQYFGPGTRLTVT.

This clonotype was seen a handful of times. The genes are TRBV7-2 and TRBJ2-2; TRBD2 matches 8 bases. Losses at the gene ends were 5 bases for V and 3 bases for J; bases not matched to a gene: 8. The V gene's germline CDR1 is SGHTA and CDR2 FQGNSA. The CDR3 is 16 amino acids. CDR3 bases: TGTGCCAGCAGCCAGAAGGCTAGCGGGTACACCGGGGAGCTGTTTTTT. Residues: CASSQKASGYTGELFF.

This chain joins TRBV2 and TRBJ2-4; D is unclear. The CDR3 consists of 11 residues. Germline CDR1 is SNHLY and CDR2 is FYNNEI. V was pared by 0 bases and J by 15 bases, with 9 bases between. CDR3 coding DNA: TGTGCCAGCAGTGAAGCAGGCCCCTGGTACTTC. This sequence encodes CASSEAGPWYF.

This clonotype has just a few counts. The chain recombines TRBV18 with TRBJ1-5, with a weak D call TRBD1 (5 bases). Germline V lookup: CDR1 KGHSH, CDR2 LQKENI. Trimming removed 2 bases at V and 4 bases at J, with 9 bases between. This CDR3 has 14 residues. Here the CDR3 reads CASSPMGVNQPQHF. The DNA for the CDR3 is TGTGCCAGCTCACCAATGGGGGTGAATCAGCCCCAGCATTTT.

The chain uses TRBV4-3 and TRBJ2-2, with a possible D match to TRBD1 (5 bases). Per the germline V gene, CDR1 is LGHNA and CDR2 is YSLEER. The V end was cut by 4 bases, the J end by 3 bases, with 9 bases between. The CDR3 length is 14 residues. The CDR3 DNA reads as TGCGCCAGCAGCCGACAGCCAGACACCGGGGAGCTGTTTTTT. It is translated as CASSRQPDTGELFF.

The J gene is TRBJ2-3, the V gene TRBV6-1; D may be TRBD1 or TRBD2 (5 bases each). Germline CDR1 reads MNHNS; CDR2 reads SASEGT. Trimming took 5 bases from V and 0 from J, leaving 18 bases between them. The CDR3 loop spans 17 amino acids. CDR3 amino acids: CASSQGRVTSSTDTQYF. Written as DNA, the CDR3 is TGTGCCAGCAGTCAGGGACGCGTCACTTCTAGCACAGATACGCAGTATTTT.

This clonotype was counted a few times. The chain couples TRBV6-2 or TRBV6-3 to TRBJ2-7; the match to TRBD2 covers 10 bases. Per the germline V gene, CDR1 is MNHEY and CDR2 is SVGEGT. Trimming took 6 bases from V and 3 from J; bases not matched to a gene: 5. This CDR3 is 14 amino acids long. CDR3 in amino acids: CASSEGLALYEQYF. DNA for the CDR3: TGTGCCAGCAGCGAGGGACTAGCGCTCTACGAGCAGTACTTC.

The CDR3 region is CASSLTVGGPLFADTQYF. The CDR3 bases are TGCGCCAGCAGCTTAACCGTGGGAGGGCCTCTTTTTGCAGATACGCAGTATTTT. The V and J genes are TRBV5-1 and TRBJ2-3, with TRBD2 identical over 7 bases. Per germline, CDR1 SGHRS and CDR2 YFSETQ. CDR3 length: 18 residues. V dropped 2 bases and J dropped 4; count of bases not matched to a gene: 16.

This clonotype was recorded a few times. The chain links TRBV5-1 to TRBJ2-7; weak D call: TRBD1 (6 bases). This CDR3 comprises 14 residues. V lost 2 bases and J 1 base, leaving 10 bases between the germline ends. Germline loops: CDR1 SGHRS, CDR2 YFSETQ. This CDR3 is CASSFRGESYEQYF. CDR3 nucleotide sequence: TGCGCCAGCAGCTTCAGGGGCGAGTCCTACGAGCAGTACTTC.

J is TRBJ1-1 and V is TRBV3-1; 11 nucleotides align to TRBD1. There are 13 residues in the CDR3. The V gene end was trimmed by 8 bases and the J gene end by 3 bases; junction bases not matched to a gene: 2. CDR1 is LGHDT and CDR2 is YNNKEL in the germline V gene (reference sequence). In DNA form, the CDR3 reads TGTGCCAGCGGGGGACAGGGGGACACTGAAGCTTTCTTT. It specifies CASGGQGDTEAFF.

The rearrangement joins TRBV20-1 to TRBJ2-1; D gene ambiguous. Germline V CDR1 and CDR2: DFQATT, SNEGSKA (reference sequence). This CDR3 has 12 residues. Deletions cut 0 bases from V and 9 bases from J, with 9 bases between. The CDR3 loop is CSARDGGPEQFF. The CDR3 region has the DNA TGCAGTGCTAGAGATGGCGGCCCTGAGCAGTTCTTC.

The gene calls are TRBV20-1 and TRBJ1-2; 8 positions agree with TRBD1. The CDR3 is 13 amino acids. CDR1 is DFQATT and CDR2 is SNEGSKA in the germline V gene (reference sequence). J was trimmed by 8 bases and V by 6 bases; bases with no gene match: 11. The CDR3 reads CSATDRGRGGYTF. The DNA of the CDR3 is TGCAGTGCCACTGACAGGGGAAGAGGGGGCTACACCTTC.

V gene TRBV5-1 combines with J gene TRBJ2-1, with 7 nucleotides matching TRBD2. The CDR3 is made up of 16 amino acids. Germline assignment: CDR1 SGHRS and CDR2 YFSETQ. V lost 4 bases, J lost 4 bases, and 11 bases stayed unmatched. This CDR3 is CASSVTSSILYNEQFF. In nucleotides, the CDR3 is TGCGCCAGCAGCGTGACTAGCAGCATCCTTTACAATGAGCAGTTCTTC.

The chain is built from TRBV21-1 and TRBJ2-5. TRBV21-1 is labeled a pseudogene. The CDR3 spans 18 residues. The CDR3 nucleotides are TGTGCCAGCAGCAAAGTGCCAGTGTTAAGGAACCTCCAAGAGACCCAGTACTTC. It yields the protein CASSKVPVLRNLQETQYF.

The chain joins TRBV5-5 to TRBJ1-6; 7 bases are a match to TRBD1. V lost 4 bases, J lost 12 bases, and 13 bases stayed unmatched. Germline V gene lookup returns CDR1 SGHKS and CDR2 YYEKEE (reference sequence). The CDR3 totals 15 residues. This CDR3 is CASSPGQAQRVPLHF. The CDR3 DNA reads as TGTGCCAGCAGCCCAGGACAGGCTCAACGAGTACCCCTCCACTTT.